Listed here are 23 T cell receptor beta chains from one sample, sequenced in a study of cytomegalovirus exposure and HLA in healthy donors. This PCR relied on a set of 60 Vbeta primers and 13 Jbeta primers. Sequencing used immunoSEQ multiplex PCR; TCRdb keeps in-frame clones, though not all of them. Altogether 150,000 to 200,000 clones are present, roughly 82% being singletons, with the ten largest covering roughly 3%. Sequencing was done on a sample of PBMCs. Source of these receptors: a woman in her 50s in good health and CMV-seropositive.

The CDR3 spells CASSLRGEETQYF. The CDR3 DNA reads TGTGCCAGCAGCTTGCGGGGGGAAGAGACCCAGTACTTC. The chain couples TRBV5-4 to TRBJ2-5; TRBD2 aligns across 7 bases. CDR1 is SGHNT and CDR2 is YYREEE in the germline V gene (reference sequence). This CDR3 comprises 13 residues. J lost 3 bases, V lost 1 base, and 0 bases had no gene match. The entire variable domain, with the rest obtained from reference TRBV5-4 and TRBJ2-5, is as follows: ETGVTQSPTHLIKTRGQQVTLRCSSQSGHNTVSWYQQALGQGPQFIFQYYREEENGRGNFPPRFSGLQFPNYSSELNVNALELDDSALYLCASSLRGEETQYFGPGTRLLVL.

The V gene is TRBV11-1, the J gene TRBJ2-3; weak D call: TRBD1 (5 bases). Between the trimmed V and J ends, which lost 2 bases and 1 base, there was a span of 7 bases. Germline V gene sequence: CDR1 SGHAT, CDR2 FQDESV (reference sequence). The CDR3 consists of 14 residues. CDR3 in amino acids: CASSLRGGTDTQYF. CDR3 DNA: TGTGCCAGCAGCTTAAGGGGCGGCACAGATACGCAGTATTTT.

The J gene is TRBJ2-3, the V gene TRBV9; tentatively, D is TRBD1 (5 bases). This CDR3 has 16 residues. Trimming pared 3 bases from V and 3 bases from J, leaving 17 bases between. CDR1 SGDLS and CDR2 YYNGEE come from the germline V gene. The CDR3 sequence is CASSGLWGRETDTQYF. The CDR3 nucleotides read TGTGCCAGCAGCGGGCTCTGGGGCAGGGAAACAGATACGCAGTATTTT.

The chain recombines TRBV6-6 with TRBJ1-3, with D maybe TRBD1 (5 bases). This CDR3 is 14 amino acids long. Per germline, CDR1 MNHNY and CDR2 SVGAGI (reference sequence). Trimming stripped 6 bases from V and 4 bases from J, with 13 bases between. CDR3 protein: CASRGVGAGNTIYF. CDR3 nucleotide sequence: TGTGCCAGCAGGGGCGTAGGGGCCGGAAACACCATATATTTT.

This chain joins TRBV6-6 and TRBJ1-4; 8 bases are shared with TRBD1. The CDR3 spans 14 residues. Germline trimming cut 7 bases from V and 4 bases from J; bases unmatched to any gene: 5. Germline loops: CDR1 MNHNY, CDR2 SVGAGI (reference sequence). For the CDR3, the DNA is TGTGCCAGCACACGGACAGGGAATAATGAAAAACTGTTTTTT. It yields the protein CASTRTGNNEKLFF.

The chain joins TRBV4-1 to TRBJ2-5; 10 bases align to TRBD2. Per germline, CDR1 MGHRA and CDR2 YSYEKL. With V trimmed by 0 bases and J by 5 bases, 6 bases remained unmatched. CDR3 length: 16 amino acids. The CDR3 DNA follows: TGCGCCAGCAGCCAAGAACTAGCGGGGTCAAGGGAGACCCAGTACTTC. Translated, it gives CASSQELAGSRETQYF.

DNA of the CDR3: TGTGCCAGCAGCGATGACAGGGGGGCGAATGAGCAGTTCTTC. Translating gives CASSDDRGANEQFF. The rearrangement joins TRBV7-8 to TRBJ2-1; 9 positions agree with TRBD1. This CDR3 region has 14 residues. Germline CDR1 SGHVS, CDR2 FQNEAQ. With 5 bases clipped from V and 7 bases from J, the junction kept 6 bases outside the gene matches.

The chain is built from TRBV5-6 and TRBJ2-1; 12 bases line up with TRBD2. This CDR3 is built from 16 residues. Germline V lookup: CDR1 SGHDT, CDR2 YYEEEE. V shed 4 bases, J shed 8 bases, and the junction held 10 bases outside the gene matches. CDR3 in DNA: TGTGCCAGCAGCCGCCCCTGGACTAGCGGGGTGGATGAGCAGTTCTTC. Protein: CASSRPWTSGVDEQFF.

This chain connects TRBV13 to TRBJ2-7; 9 bases line up with TRBD1. After removal of 2 bases from V and 2 bases from J, the junction contained 7 bases not matched to a gene. The CDR3 runs to 16 residues. Germline CDR1 is PRHDT and CDR2 is FYEKMQ (reference sequence). The CDR3 is CASSLYVGTGPYEQYF. As DNA, the CDR3 is TGTGCCAGCAGCTTATATGTGGGGACAGGGCCCTACGAGCAGTACTTC.

The chain employs TRBV6-5 and TRBJ1-1, with D possibly matching TRBD1 (5 bases). V was clipped by 4 bases and J by 4 bases, with 13 bases between them. The CDR3 has 14 amino acids. Germline loops: CDR1 MNHEY, CDR2 SVGAGI. The CDR3 sequence: CASSSRAGITEAFF. DNA for the CDR3: TGTGCCAGCAGTTCAAGGGCAGGGATCACTGAAGCTTTCTTT.

V and J are TRBV5-1 and TRBJ2-1, with 8 positions matching TRBD1. Germline V lookup: CDR1 SGHRS, CDR2 YFSETQ. There are 16 residues in the CDR3. With 2 bases clipped from V and 4 bases from J, the junction kept 8 bases outside the gene matches. The CDR3 DNA sequence: TGCGCCAGCAGCTTATTTCAGGGGGCCCCTTACAATGAGCAGTTCTTC. It encodes CASSLFQGAPYNEQFF. The entire variable domain, with the rest obtained from reference TRBV5-1 and TRBJ2-1, is as follows: KAGVTQTPRYLIKTRGQQVTLSCSPISGHRSVSWYQQTPGQGLQFLFEYFSETQRNKGNFPGRFSGRQFSNSRSEMNVSTLELGDSALYLCASSLFQGAPYNEQFFGPGTRLTVL.

The rearrangement joins TRBV5-1 to TRBJ1-2; D perhaps matches TRBD1 (5 bases). Germline loops: CDR1 SGHRS, CDR2 YFSETQ. V lost 4 bases and J lost 1, with 11 bases in between. The CDR3 has 14 residues. The CDR3 is CASSPAGLNYGYTF. CDR3 coding DNA: TGCGCCAGCAGCCCGGCAGGGCTTAACTATGGCTACACCTTC.

V gene TRBV2 combines with J gene TRBJ2-5, with D perhaps TRBD1 (6 bases). The J call may not be correct, given that the DNA end is closer to TRBJ2-7. This CDR3 has 14 amino acids. Germline V gene sequence: CDR1 SNHLY, CDR2 FYNNEI. The CDR3 nucleotides read TGTGCCAGCAGGCTGAGGCAGGGGATCTACGAGCAGTACTTC. This translates into CASRLRQGIYEQYF.

The chain couples TRBV2 to TRBJ2-7; 8 bases map to TRBD2. Germline values: CDR1 SNHLY, CDR2 FYNNEI. With V trimmed by 6 bases and J by 10 bases, 8 bases remained unmatched. CDR3 length: 12 amino acids. The CDR3 reads CASSARGGGQYF. The CDR3 DNA follows: TGTGCCAGCAGCGCACGGGGGGGAGGCCAGTACTTC.

The genes are TRBV18 and TRBJ1-3; tentative D call: TRBD1 (6 bases). Germline lookup yields CDR1 KGHSH and CDR2 LQKENI. The CDR3 totals 16 residues. Trimming took 1 base from V and 4 from J, leaving 14 bases between them. The CDR3 sequence: CASSPREDRIGNTIYF. The CDR3 DNA follows: TGTGCCAGCTCACCACGAGAAGACAGGATCGGAAACACCATATATTTT.

The chain joins TRBV6-5 to TRBJ1-6, with 7 bases identical to TRBD1. CDR3 size: 15 residues. From germline, CDR1 is MNHEY and CDR2 SVGAGI. The V segment lost 7 bases and the J segment 7 bases; nucleotides outside the gene matches: 10. CDR3 nucleotide sequence: TGTGCCAGCACAGGACGACAGGGTCAAAATTCACCCCTCCACTTT. It codes for CASTGRQGQNSPLHF.

The rearrangement joins TRBV2 to TRBJ1-1; unclear D gene. The CDR3 sequence is 11 residues long. The germline V gene encodes CDR1 SNHLY and CDR2 FYNNEI. The V end was cut by 5 bases, the J end by 3 bases, with 4 bases between. The CDR3 DNA reads as TGTGCCAGCAGTTTATACACTGAAGCTTTCTTT. The encoded protein is CASSLYTEAFF.

J is TRBJ2-1 and V is TRBV5-1, with 10 bases identical to TRBD1. This CDR3 contains 14 residues. After removal of 6 bases from V and 8 bases from J, the junction contained 8 bases not matched to a gene. CDR1 and CDR2 from the germline V gene are SGHRS and YFSETQ. Written as DNA, the CDR3 is TGCGCCAGCACTCCGGGACAGGGGCTAGATGAGCAGTTCTTC. This sequence encodes CASTPGQGLDEQFF.

The J gene is TRBJ1-1, the V gene TRBV2; D perhaps matches TRBD1 (6 bases). The V end lost 8 bases, the J end lost 3 bases, and 19 bases lay between the germline ends. Germline V gene lookup returns CDR1 SNHLY and CDR2 FYNNEI. CDR3 length: 15 residues. Written as DNA, the CDR3 is TGTGCCAGCGGGCAGGGGTTGGAAGTGGACACTGAAGCTTTCTTT. Translated, it gives CASGQGLEVDTEAFF.

This chain joins TRBV7-6 and TRBJ1-5; possible D gene TRBD1, 6 bases. The length of the CDR3 is 17 residues. Germline loops: CDR1 SGHVS, CDR2 FNYEAQ. Trimming pared 5 bases from V and 0 bases from J, leaving 17 bases between. The DNA for the CDR3 is TGTGCCAGCAGCCTCCCGCAGGACAGATATAGCAATCAGCCCCAGCATTTT. It encodes CASSLPQDRYSNQPQHF.

This clone was observed once. The chain combines TRBV12-5 with TRBJ2-2; 9 bases fit TRBD1. CDR1 and CDR2 (germline): LGHNT, FRNRAP. The CDR3 totals 15 residues. V shed 5 bases, J shed 1 base, and the junction held 2 bases outside the gene matches. CDR3 DNA: TGTGCTAGTGGTGTGGACAGGGGGAACACCGGGGAGCTGTTTTTT. As protein: CASGVDRGNTGELFF.

This sequence joins TRBV9 and TRBJ2-1, with TRBD1 matching over 12 bases. Per the germline V gene, CDR1 is SGDLS and CDR2 is YYNGEE. V was clipped by 3 bases and J by 5 bases; unmatched bases: 3. The CDR3 runs to 15 residues. CDR3 residues: CASSAGQGANNEQFF. The CDR3 DNA reads TGTGCCAGCAGCGCGGGACAGGGGGCTAACAATGAGCAGTTCTTC.

This clone was detected only a few times. For the CDR3, the DNA is TGTGCCAGCAGCGACTGGGACAATGAGCAGTTCTTC. This sequence encodes CASSDWDNEQFF. The chain employs TRBV11-3 and TRBJ2-1; D unclear. This CDR3 has 12 residues. The germline gives CDR1 SGHNT, CDR2 YENEEA. Trimming removed 5 bases at V and 5 bases at J, with 7 bases between.